These T cell receptor beta chains were read from a single sample in a study of regulatory T cells in long-lasting Graves disease. Each CDR3 protein gets one entry after TCRdb re-called the multiplex PCR reads with MiXCR. The sample consists of hundreds of thousands of distinct CDR3 sequences, 20% to 25% of them appearing once. Here the sequenced sample was peripheral blood mononuclear cells (PBMCs), taken when the disease was refractory, from a patient treated with antithyroid drugs. The receptors shown here come from a female donor with Graves disease. Both conserved end residues are part of each CDR3. A D gene is named only where the DNA matches it firmly. Only some rows state a clone size, as once, few, many or a class for expanded clones.

>TRBV13|NA|TRBJ2-7|NA
CVSSLGGGRNSYEQYF
TGTGTCAGCAGCCTCGGCGGCGGAAGGAACTCCTACGAGCAGTACTTC
>TRBV28|NA|TRBJ1-5|NA
CASGPPRTGVRPQHF
TGTGCCAGCGGCCCCCCGAGGACTGGGGTGCGGCCCCAGCATTTT
>TRBV28|NA|TRBJ2-3|NA
CASSSIAGTQVSDTQYF
TGTGCCAGCAGTTCCATCGCCGGGACCCAGGTCTCGGATACGCAGTATTTT
>TRBV7-9|few|TRBJ2-5|NA
CASSLSPFGGGETQYF
TGTGCCAGCAGCTTATCGCCATTCGGTGGAGGGGAGACCCAGTACTTC
>TRBV29-1|NA|TRBJ1-1|TRBD1
CSVPPPTGKNTEAFF
TGCAGCGTTCCACCTCCGACAGGGAAGAACACTGAAGCTTTCTTT
>TRBV12-3/TRBV12-4|NA|TRBJ2-2|TRBD1
CASRPQGAHESGELFF
TGTGCCAGCAGACCTCAGGGGGCGCATGAGTCCGGGGAGCTGTTTTTT
>TRBV20-1|NA|TRBJ2-4|NA
CSAPRFGTENIQYF
TGCAGTGCCCCTCGGTTTGGCACAGAAAACATTCAGTACTTC
>TRBV9|NA|TRBJ2-3|NA
CASSAYFETEDWDTQYF
TGTGCCAGCAGCGCTTACTTCGAAACGGAGGATTGGGATACGCAGTATTTT
>TRBV30|few|TRBJ1-6|NA
CAWSSGLVDSPLHF
TGTGCCTGGAGTAGCGGATTAGTAGATTCACCCCTCCACTTT
>TRBV10-2|few|TRBJ2-7|NA
CASSESGVGVSSYEQYF
TGCGCCAGCAGTGAGTCAGGGGTCGGAGTCAGCTCCTACGAGCAGTACTTC
>TRBV6-1|many|TRBJ1-2|NA
CASSPWEPANYGYTF
TGTGCCAGCAGCCCGTGGGAGCCTGCTAACTATGGCTACACCTTC
>TRBV15|many|TRBJ2-5|NA
CATSQATETQYF
TGTGCCACCAGCCAAGCCACTGAGACCCAGTACTTC
>TRBV6-1|many|TRBJ2-2|TRBD2
CASSRLATGELFF
TGTGCCAGCAGCAGACTAGCAACCGGGGAGCTGTTTTTT
>TRBV6-1|many|TRBJ2-5|NA
CASSHRVLGLMETQYF
TGTGCCAGCAGTCACAGGGTTCTTGGTTTGATGGAGACCCAGTACTTC
>TRBV4-2|few|TRBJ2-7|TRBD1
CASSQVPGQGSEQYF
TGTGCCAGCAGCCAAGTACCGGGACAGGGCTCCGAGCAGTACTTC
>TRBV12-3/TRBV12-4|many|TRBJ2-2|NA
CASSPLNTGELFF
TGTGCCAGCAGTCCCCTGAACACCGGGGAGCTGTTTTTT
>TRBV6-1|many|TRBJ2-3|TRBD2
CASGRWASGEDTQYF
TGTGCCAGCGGACGTTGGGCTAGCGGGGAGGATACGCAGTATTTT
>TRBV14|many|TRBJ2-7|NA
CASSPGPTGEGTYEQYF
TGTGCCAGCAGCCCCGGACCGACAGGGGAGGGGACCTACGAGCAGTACTTC
>TRBV29-1|many|TRBJ2-5|NA
CSVSSGNQETQYF
TGCAGCGTTTCGTCGGGGAATCAAGAGACCCAGTACTTC
>TRBV20-1|few|TRBJ2-2|TRBD2
CSASRLAGELFF
TGCAGTGCTAGTCGACTAGCGGGGGAGCTGTTTTTT
>TRBV12-3/TRBV12-4|many|TRBJ2-5|NA
CASSLEPPVQYF
TGTGCCAGCAGTTTGGAACCGCCGGTCCAGTACTTC
>TRBV12-3/TRBV12-4|few|TRBJ2-3|TRBD2
CASSSSGGDTQYF
TGTGCCAGCAGCTCGAGCGGGGGGGATACGCAGTATTTT
>TRBV7-9|NA|TRBJ1-2|NA
CASSLLSGYTF
TGTGCCAGCAGCTTATTGAGTGGCTACACCTTC
>TRBV6-2/TRBV6-3|few|TRBJ1-1|NA
CASSYSAVLGGTEAFF
TGTGCCAGCAGTTACTCGGCCGTCCTGGGGGGCACTGAAGCTTTCTTT
>TRBV6-1|many|TRBJ1-1|TRBD1
CASSRPGGAFEAFF
TGTGCCAGCAGTCGACCAGGGGGCGCTTTTGAAGCTTTCTTT
>TRBV12-3/TRBV12-4|many|TRBJ2-7|NA
CASSPEGRGYEQYF
TGTGCCAGCAGCCCTGAGGGCAGGGGCTACGAGCAGTACTTC
>TRBV6-2/TRBV6-3|many|TRBJ2-7|TRBD2
CASSYSPGTSGYEQYF
TGTGCCAGCAGTTACTCCCCCGGGACTAGCGGCTACGAGCAGTACTTC
>TRBV9|NA|TRBJ2-2|TRBD2
CASSGTLAGAVRPGELFF
TGTGCCAGCAGCGGCACACTAGCGGGAGCCGTAAGGCCCGGGGAGCTGTTTTTT
>TRBV30|few|TRBJ2-7|NA
CAWSVNHYEQYF
TGTGCCTGGAGTGTAAATCATTACGAGCAGTACTTC
>TRBV12-3/TRBV12-4|few|TRBJ2-2|TRBD2
CASSPSGSGSGELFF
TGTGCCAGCAGCCCTAGCGGGAGCGGGTCCGGGGAGCTGTTTTTT
>TRBV6-1|many|TRBJ1-5|TRBD1
CASLEQGASNQPQHF
TGTGCCAGCCTTGAACAGGGGGCGAGCAATCAGCCCCAGCATTTT
>TRBV5-1|NA|TRBJ1-2|TRBD1
CASSLGTDLGRYGYTF
TGCGCCAGCAGCCTAGGGACAGACCTTGGCCGCTATGGCTACACCTTC
>TRBV27|NA|TRBJ1-4|NA
CASSLVGATNEKLFF
TGTGCCAGCAGTTTAGTAGGGGCAACTAATGAAAAACTGTTTTTT
>TRBV5-6|many|TRBJ1-4|NA
CASSFISTNEKLFF
TGTGCCAGCAGCTTCATATCAACTAATGAAAAACTGTTTTTT
>TRBV28|many|TRBJ1-1|NA
CASTLGGRGRDAFF
TGTGCCAGCACCCTAGGAGGAAGAGGGCGGGATGCTTTCTTT
>TRBV6-1|few|TRBJ1-4|NA
CASSQGGREKLFF
TGTGCCAGCAGTCAAGGAGGGAGAGAAAAACTGTTTTTT
>TRBV12-3/TRBV12-4|many|TRBJ2-7|NA
CASSLGHIYEQYF
TGTGCCAGCAGTTTGGGACACATCTACGAGCAGTACTTC
>TRBV5-5|NA|TRBJ1-5|TRBD1
CASSATGHLTQPQHF
TGTGCCAGCAGCGCGACAGGGCACCTAACTCAGCCCCAGCATTTT
>TRBV4-2|NA|TRBJ2-7|NA
CASSQDGEEREQYF
TGTGCCAGCAGCCAAGACGGCGAGGAGAGGGAGCAGTACTTC
>TRBV12-3/TRBV12-4|NA|TRBJ2-5|TRBD1
CASREYRDRGPRETQYF
TGTGCCAGCAGGGAATACCGGGACAGGGGGCCTCGGGAGACCCAGTACTTC
>TRBV6-1|many|TRBJ1-5|NA
CASTTTARGKQPQHF
TGTGCCAGCACCACGACAGCCCGGGGGAAGCAGCCCCAGCATTTT
>TRBV7-8|few|TRBJ1-4|NA
CASSFGDPWEKLFF
TGTGCCAGCAGCTTCGGGGACCCGTGGGAAAAACTGTTTTTT
>TRBV24-1|NA|TRBJ2-7|NA
CATSEGGHEQYF
TGTGCCACCAGTGAGGGTGGGCACGAGCAGTACTTC
>TRBV4-2|NA|TRBJ1-2|NA
CASSQGSTAYGYTF
TGTGCCAGCAGCCAAGGCTCGACAGCCTATGGCTACACCTTC
>TRBV12-3/TRBV12-4|NA|TRBJ2-1|TRBD1
CASSLGQQSRNEQFF
TGTGCCAGCAGTTTGGGACAGCAGTCTCGCAATGAGCAGTTCTTC
>TRBV12-3/TRBV12-4|many|TRBJ2-5|NA
CASRPDDGETQYF
TGTGCCAGCAGACCGGACGACGGGGAGACCCAGTACTTC
>TRBV28|many|TRBJ2-5|NA
CASSLVAVETQYF
TGTGCCAGCAGTTTAGTCGCCGTGGAGACCCAGTACTTC
>TRBV12-3/TRBV12-4|many|TRBJ1-1|NA
CASSLNPMGEAFF
TGTGCCAGCAGTTTAAATCCCATGGGGGAAGCTTTCTTT
>TRBV7-8|many|TRBJ1-2|NA
CASSLGGPESYGYTF
TGTGCCAGCAGCCTAGGAGGCCCAGAGAGCTATGGCTACACCTTC
>TRBV6-2/TRBV6-3|few|TRBJ2-7|NA
CASAFSYEQYF
TGTGCCAGCGCCTTTTCCTACGAGCAGTACTTC
>TRBV3-1|once|TRBJ2-1|NA
CASSQLGTLNEQFF
TGTGCCAGCAGCCAGCTTGGGACACTTAATGAGCAGTTCTTC
>TRBV28|many|TRBJ2-5|NA
CASSFSGHRWAQYF
TGTGCCAGCAGTTTTTCGGGACACCGATGGGCCCAGTACTTC
>TRBV9|many|TRBJ1-1|NA
CASSRYAFGNTEAFF
TGTGCCAGCAGCCGTTATGCCTTCGGGAACACTGAAGCTTTCTTT
>TRBV5-6|NA|TRBJ2-5|TRBD2
CASSSRGGAKETQYF
TGTGCCAGCTCCTCCCGCGGGGGGGCGAAAGAGACCCAGTACTTC
>TRBV7-2|once|TRBJ1-3|NA
CASSLVADRGNTIYF
TGTGCCAGCAGCTTAGTGGCAGACCGAGGAAACACCATATATTTT
>TRBV24-1|many|TRBJ2-6|NA
CAPGRDACLGANVLTF
TGTGCACCCGGAAGGGACGCCTGTCTTGGGGCCAACGTCCTGACTTTC
>TRBV6-1|NA|TRBJ1-1|NA
CASSTGTYFEAFF
TGTGCCAGCAGTACAGGGACCTACTTTGAAGCTTTCTTT